This TCR beta chain originates from a study of blood T cells in healthy people across ages. A sample-barcoded 5' primer and a J-beta primer mix were used in a second PCR of about 7 to 11 cycles. TCRdb itself ran the 5' RACE reads through MiXCR, one entry per CDR3 protein. The sample has over 300,000 distinct CDR3 sequences, about 49% seen once; the top ten hold over 40%. The germline V gene encodes CDR1 KGHDR and CDR2 SFDVKD. CDR3 length: 13 amino acids. With 4 bases removed from V and 7 bases from J, the gap between germline ends came to 10 bases. The V call is TRBV24-1, the J call TRBJ2-1; possible D gene TRBD1, 5 bases. Input material: blood. The TCR originated in a man aged 55 to 70 in good health. The CDR3 here is CATSEGVGNEQFF. Written as DNA, the CDR3 is TGTGCCACCAGTGAAGGGGTGGGGAATGAGCAGTTCTTC.